This T cell receptor (beta chain) came from a study of control samples from healthy donors and cancer patients (dated by TCRdb to the early 2020s). The library was prepared using the immunoSEQ multiplex PCR assay. Held by TCRdb, this immuneACCESS table contains in-frame sequences only and omits some clones. Under half of the omission traces to an unresolved V gene where checked; the cause of the rest is unknown. This sample is represented by some 51,000 clones; approximately 86% of them were singletons. The ten largest make up 3% to 4% of the sample. Turning to this clone: What this receptor recognizes is not known. Per-base qualities were not stored, and no clone one base away is much larger.

According to the germline V gene, CDR1 reads SGHTA and CDR2 reads FQGTGA. The CDR3 covers 17 residues, taking in both the cysteine and the phenylalanine. The DNA shown is the 51-base CDR3, in frame from base 1. V drops 1 base and J drops 0 bases, leaving 16 bases in between. Recombination connected TRBV7-3 to TRBJ2-7, with TRBD1 perhaps the D gene, on 5 matching bases. The sequenced sample was blood. The sequence derives from a man aged 45-60 years in good health. The CDR3 reads CASSLKEQDRSSYEQYF. The nucleotides are TGTGCCAGCAGCTTAAAAGAACAGGACCGAAGCTCCTACGAGCAGTACTTC.